This section outlines one T cell receptor (beta chain) sequence together with its context. The repertoire was sequenced with immunoSEQ multiplex PCR; TCRdb's copy has only in-frame clones and lacks some. The data hold around 500,000 clones, with roughly 90% observed a single time. This specimen belongs to a study of blood T cell repertoires in COVID-19. The V gene lost 3 bases and the J gene lost 4 bases, with 9 bases spanning the gap. The CDR3 totals 13 residues. Participants were aged about 18 to 95 years, lived in 25 or so US areas, and enrolled virtually. The recovered donors of Cohort 3 showed two negative PCRs, clearance, or symptom resolution.

The receptor comes from a woman aged 40-49 years who had recovered from COVID-19. J is TRBJ1-2 and V is TRBV12-3 or TRBV12-4; D gene uncertain. The sequenced material came from PBMCs or T cells enriched from blood (not recorded which). This CDR3 reads CASSFIMAYGYTF. In DNA form, the CDR3 reads TGTGCCAGCAGTTTTATCATGGCCTATGGCTACACCTTC.